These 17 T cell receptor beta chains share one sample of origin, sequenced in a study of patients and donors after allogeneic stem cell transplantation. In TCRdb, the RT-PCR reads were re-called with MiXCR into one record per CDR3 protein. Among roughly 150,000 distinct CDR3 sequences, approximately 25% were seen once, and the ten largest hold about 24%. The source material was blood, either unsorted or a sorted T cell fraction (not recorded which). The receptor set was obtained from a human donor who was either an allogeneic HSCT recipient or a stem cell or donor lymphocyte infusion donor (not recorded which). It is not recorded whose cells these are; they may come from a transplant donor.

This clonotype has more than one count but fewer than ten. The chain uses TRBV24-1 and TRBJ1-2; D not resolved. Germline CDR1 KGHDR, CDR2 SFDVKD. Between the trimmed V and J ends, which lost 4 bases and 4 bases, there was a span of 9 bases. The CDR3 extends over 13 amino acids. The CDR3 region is CATSETASYGYTF. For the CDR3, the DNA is TGTGCCACCAGTGAAACAGCGAGCTATGGCTACACCTTC.

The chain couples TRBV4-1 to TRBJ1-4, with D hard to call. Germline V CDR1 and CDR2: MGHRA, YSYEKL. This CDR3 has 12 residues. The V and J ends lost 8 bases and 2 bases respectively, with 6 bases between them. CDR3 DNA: TGCGCCAGCGGCAGGACTAATGAAAAACTGTTTTTT. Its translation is CASGRTNEKLFF.

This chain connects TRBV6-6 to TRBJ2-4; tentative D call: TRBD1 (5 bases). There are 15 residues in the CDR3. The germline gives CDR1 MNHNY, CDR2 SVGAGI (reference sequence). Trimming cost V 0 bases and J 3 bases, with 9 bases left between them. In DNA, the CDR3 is TGTGCCAGCAGTTACTCAGGACATAGCAAAAACATTCAGTACTTC. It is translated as CASSYSGHSKNIQYF.

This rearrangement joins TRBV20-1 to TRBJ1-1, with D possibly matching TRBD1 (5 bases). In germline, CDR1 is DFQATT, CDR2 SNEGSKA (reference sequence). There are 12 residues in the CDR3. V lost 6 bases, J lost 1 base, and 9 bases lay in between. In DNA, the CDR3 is TGCAGTGCAAAGACAGAGAACACTGAAGCTTTCTTT. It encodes CSAKTENTEAFF.

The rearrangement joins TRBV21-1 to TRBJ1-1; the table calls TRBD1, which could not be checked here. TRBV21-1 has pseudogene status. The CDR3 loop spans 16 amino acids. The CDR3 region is CASSKVVGQGETEAFF. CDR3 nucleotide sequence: TGTGCCAGCAGCAAAGTGGTAGGACAGGGGGAGACTGAAGCTTTCTTT.

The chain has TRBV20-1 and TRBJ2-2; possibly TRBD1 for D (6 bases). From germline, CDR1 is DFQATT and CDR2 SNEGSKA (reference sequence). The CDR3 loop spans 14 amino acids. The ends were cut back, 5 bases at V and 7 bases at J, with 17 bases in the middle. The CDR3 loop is CSARRTQGNGELFF. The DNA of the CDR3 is TGCAGTGCTCGAAGAACACAGGGTAACGGGGAGCTGTTTTTT.

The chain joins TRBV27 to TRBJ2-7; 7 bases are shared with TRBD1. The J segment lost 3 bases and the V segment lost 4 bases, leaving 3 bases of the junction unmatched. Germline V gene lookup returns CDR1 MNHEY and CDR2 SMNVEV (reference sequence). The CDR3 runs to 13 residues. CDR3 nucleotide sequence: TGTGCCAGCAGTTACACAGGGGACTACGAGCAGTACTTC. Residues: CASSYTGDYEQYF.

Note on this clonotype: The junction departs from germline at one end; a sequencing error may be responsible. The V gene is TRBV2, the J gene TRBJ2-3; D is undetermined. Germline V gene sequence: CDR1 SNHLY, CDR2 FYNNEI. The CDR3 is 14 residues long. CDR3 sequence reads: CASMTVHGTDTQYF. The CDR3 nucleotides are TGTGCCAGCATGACGGTCCACGGCACAGACACGCAGTATTTT.

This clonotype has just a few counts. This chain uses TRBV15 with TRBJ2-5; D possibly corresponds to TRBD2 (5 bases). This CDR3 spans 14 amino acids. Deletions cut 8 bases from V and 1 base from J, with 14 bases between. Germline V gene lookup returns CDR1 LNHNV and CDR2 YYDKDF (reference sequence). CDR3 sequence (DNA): TGTGCCACCGGCCGAGGCGGACTCCAAGAGACCCAGTACTTC. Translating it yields CATGRGGLQETQYF.

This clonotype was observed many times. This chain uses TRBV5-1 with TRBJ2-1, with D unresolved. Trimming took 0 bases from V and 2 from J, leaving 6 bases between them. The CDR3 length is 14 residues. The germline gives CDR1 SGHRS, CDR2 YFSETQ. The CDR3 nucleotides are TGCGCCAGCAGCTTGGCTTGGGCCTACAATGAGCAGTTCTTC. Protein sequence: CASSLAWAYNEQFF.

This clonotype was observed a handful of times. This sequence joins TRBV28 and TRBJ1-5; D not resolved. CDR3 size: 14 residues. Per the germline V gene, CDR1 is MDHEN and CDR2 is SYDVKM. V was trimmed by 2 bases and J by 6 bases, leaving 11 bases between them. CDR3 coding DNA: TGTGCCAGCAGTTTAAATGGAGGTTTTCAGCCCCAGCATTTT. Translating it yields CASSLNGGFQPQHF.

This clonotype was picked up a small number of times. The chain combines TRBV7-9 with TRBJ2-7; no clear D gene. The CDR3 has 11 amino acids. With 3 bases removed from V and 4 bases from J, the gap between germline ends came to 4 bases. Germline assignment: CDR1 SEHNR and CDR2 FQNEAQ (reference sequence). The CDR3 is CASSLWYEQYF. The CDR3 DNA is TGTGCCAGCAGCTTGTGGTACGAGCAGTACTTC.

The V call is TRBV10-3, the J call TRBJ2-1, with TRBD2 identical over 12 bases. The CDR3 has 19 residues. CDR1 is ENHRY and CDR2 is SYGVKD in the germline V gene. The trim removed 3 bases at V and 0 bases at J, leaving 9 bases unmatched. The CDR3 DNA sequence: TGTGCCATCAGTGAAGGGACTAGCGGGTTCACACACTCCTACAATGAGCAGTTCTTC. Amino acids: CAISEGTSGFTHSYNEQFF.

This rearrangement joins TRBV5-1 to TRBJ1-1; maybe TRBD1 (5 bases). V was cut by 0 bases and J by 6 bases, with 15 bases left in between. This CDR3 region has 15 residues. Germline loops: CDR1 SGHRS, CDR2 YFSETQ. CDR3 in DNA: TGCGCCAGCAGCTTGGAGTGGGCCAGGGCATCTGAAGCTTTCTTT. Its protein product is CASSLEWARASEAFF.

The CDR3 region has the DNA TGCGCCAGCAGCTTTACAGGGGGCTCCTACAATGAGCAGTTCTTC. This translates into CASSFTGGSYNEQFF. V usage is TRBV5-1 and J usage is TRBJ2-1, with TRBD1 identical over 8 bases. There are 15 residues in the CDR3. CDR1 is SGHRS, CDR2 YFSETQ, per germline. The V gene end was trimmed by 2 bases and the J gene end by 0 bases; junction bases not matched to a gene: 1.

The CDR3 bases are TGCGCCAGCAGCTTGGCCCTGAACCTACTACATGGCTACACCTTC. Translating it yields CASSLALNLLHGYTF. The V call is TRBV5-1, the J call TRBJ1-2; unclear D gene. This CDR3 contains 15 residues. Trimming cost V 0 bases and J 6 bases, with 15 bases left between them. CDR1 SGHRS and CDR2 YFSETQ come from the germline V gene.

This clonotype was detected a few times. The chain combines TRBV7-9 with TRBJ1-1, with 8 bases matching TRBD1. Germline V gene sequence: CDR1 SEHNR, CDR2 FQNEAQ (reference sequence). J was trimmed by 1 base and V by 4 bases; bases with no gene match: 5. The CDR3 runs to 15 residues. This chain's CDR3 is CASSYTDRANTEAFF. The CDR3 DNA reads TGTGCCAGCAGCTATACGGACAGGGCGAACACTGAAGCTTTCTTT.